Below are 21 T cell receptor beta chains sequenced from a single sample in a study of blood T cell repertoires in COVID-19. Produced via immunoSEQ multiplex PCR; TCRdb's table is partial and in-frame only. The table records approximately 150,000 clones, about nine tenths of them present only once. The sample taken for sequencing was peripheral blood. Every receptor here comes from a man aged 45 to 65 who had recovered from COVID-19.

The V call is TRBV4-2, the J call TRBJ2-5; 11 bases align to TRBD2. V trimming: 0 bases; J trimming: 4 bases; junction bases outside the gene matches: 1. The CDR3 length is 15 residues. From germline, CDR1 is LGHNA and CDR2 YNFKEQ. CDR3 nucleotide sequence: TGTGCCAGCAGCCAAGATGGGACTAGCGGAGAGACCCAGTACTTC. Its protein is CASSQDGTSGETQYF.

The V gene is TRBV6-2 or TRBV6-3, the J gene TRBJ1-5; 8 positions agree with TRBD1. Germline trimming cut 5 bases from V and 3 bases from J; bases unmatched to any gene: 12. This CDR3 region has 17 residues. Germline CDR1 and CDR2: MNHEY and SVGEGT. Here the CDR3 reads CASSSRGTGGDNQPQHF. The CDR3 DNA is TGTGCCAGCAGTAGCCGGGGAACAGGGGGAGACAATCAGCCCCAGCATTTT.

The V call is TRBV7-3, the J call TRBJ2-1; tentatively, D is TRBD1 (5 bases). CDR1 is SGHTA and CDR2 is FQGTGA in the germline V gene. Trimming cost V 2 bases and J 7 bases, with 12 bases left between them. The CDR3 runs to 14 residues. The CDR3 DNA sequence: TGTGCCAGCAGCTTAGGCTTAGGGGTGAATGAGCAGTTCTTC. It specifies CASSLGLGVNEQFF.

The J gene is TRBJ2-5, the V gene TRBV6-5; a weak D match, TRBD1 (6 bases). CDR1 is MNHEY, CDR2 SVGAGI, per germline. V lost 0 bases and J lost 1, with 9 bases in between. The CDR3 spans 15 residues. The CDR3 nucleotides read TGTGCCAGCAGTTACTCTAGGGGGTCCCAAGAGACCCAGTACTTC. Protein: CASSYSRGSQETQYF.

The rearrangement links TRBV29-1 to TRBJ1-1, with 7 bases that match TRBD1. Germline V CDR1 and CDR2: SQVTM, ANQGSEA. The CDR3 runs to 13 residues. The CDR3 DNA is TGCACCGGACAGGCCCTTAAGAACACTGAAGCTTTCTTT. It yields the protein CTGQALKNTEAFF. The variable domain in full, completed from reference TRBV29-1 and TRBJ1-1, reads SAVISQKPSRDICQRGTSLTIQCQVDSQVTMMFWYRQQPGQSLTLIATANQGSEATYESGFVIDKFPISRPNLTFSTLTVSNMSPEDSSIYLCTGQALKNTEAFFGQGTRLTVV.

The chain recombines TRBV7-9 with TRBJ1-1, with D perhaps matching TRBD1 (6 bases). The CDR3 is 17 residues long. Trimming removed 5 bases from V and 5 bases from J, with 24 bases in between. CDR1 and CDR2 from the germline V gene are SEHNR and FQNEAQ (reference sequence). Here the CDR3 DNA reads TGTGCCAGCAGCATATTCAAGGGAGAGGATAGGGGGACTGAAGCTTTCTTT. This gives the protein CASSIFKGEDRGTEAFF.

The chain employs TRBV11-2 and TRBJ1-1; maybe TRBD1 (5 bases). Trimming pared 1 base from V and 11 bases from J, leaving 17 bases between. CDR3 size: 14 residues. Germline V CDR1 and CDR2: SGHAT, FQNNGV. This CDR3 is CASSLGVARAVAFF. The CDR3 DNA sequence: TGTGCCAGCAGCTTAGGGGTAGCCAGGGCGGTCGCTTTCTTT.

DNA of the CDR3: TGTGCCAGCAGCTTAGTGGGGACTAGCGGGGGGACCCAAGAGACCCAGTACTTC. Its protein is CASSLVGTSGGTQETQYF. The chain is built from TRBV11-3 and TRBJ2-5, with 15 bases matching TRBD2. The V gene end was trimmed by 1 base and the J gene end by 1 base; junction bases not matched to a gene: 4. The CDR3 spans 18 residues. CDR1 is SGHNT and CDR2 is YENEEA in the germline V gene.

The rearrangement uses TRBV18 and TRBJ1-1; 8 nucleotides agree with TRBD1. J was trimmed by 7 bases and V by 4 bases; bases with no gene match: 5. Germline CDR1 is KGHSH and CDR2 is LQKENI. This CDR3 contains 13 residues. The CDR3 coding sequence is TGTGCCAGCTCACGACAGGGGAGGGATGAAGCTTTCTTT. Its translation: CASSRQGRDEAFF.

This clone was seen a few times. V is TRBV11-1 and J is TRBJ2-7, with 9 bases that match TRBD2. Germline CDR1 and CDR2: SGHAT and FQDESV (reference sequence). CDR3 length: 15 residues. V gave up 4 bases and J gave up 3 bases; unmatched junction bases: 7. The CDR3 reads CASSSAGGVFYEQYF. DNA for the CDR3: TGTGCCAGCAGCTCCGCGGGAGGGGTATTCTACGAGCAGTACTTC.

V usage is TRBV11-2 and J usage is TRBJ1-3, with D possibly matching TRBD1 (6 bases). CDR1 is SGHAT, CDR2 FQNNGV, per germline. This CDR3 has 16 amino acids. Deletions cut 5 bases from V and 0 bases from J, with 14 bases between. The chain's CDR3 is CASSPTGGPSGNTIYF. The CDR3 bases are TGTGCCAGCAGCCCCACGGGGGGCCCCTCTGGAAACACCATATATTTT.

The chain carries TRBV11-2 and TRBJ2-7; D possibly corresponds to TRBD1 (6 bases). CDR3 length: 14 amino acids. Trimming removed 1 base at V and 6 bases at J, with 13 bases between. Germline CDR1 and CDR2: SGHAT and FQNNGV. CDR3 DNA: TGTGCCAGCAGCTTAGGGCAGGGGTCTCGCGAGCAGTACTTC. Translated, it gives CASSLGQGSREQYF.

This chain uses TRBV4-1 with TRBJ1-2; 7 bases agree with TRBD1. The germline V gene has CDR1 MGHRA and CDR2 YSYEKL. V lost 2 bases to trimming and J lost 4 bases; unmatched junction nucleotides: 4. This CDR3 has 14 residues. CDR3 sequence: CASSQIQGVYGYTF. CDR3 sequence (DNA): TGCGCCAGCAGCCAAATTCAGGGGGTCTATGGCTACACCTTC.

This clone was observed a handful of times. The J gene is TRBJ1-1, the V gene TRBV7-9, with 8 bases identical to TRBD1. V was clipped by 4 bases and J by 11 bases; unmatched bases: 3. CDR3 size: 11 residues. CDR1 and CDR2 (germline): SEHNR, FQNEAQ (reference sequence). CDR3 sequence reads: CASSSDRAAFF. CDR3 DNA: TGTGCCAGCAGCTCGGACAGGGCTGCTTTCTTT.

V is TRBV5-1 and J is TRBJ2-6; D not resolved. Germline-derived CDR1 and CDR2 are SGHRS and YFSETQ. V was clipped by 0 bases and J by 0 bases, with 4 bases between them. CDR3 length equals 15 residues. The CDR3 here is CASSLALSGANVLTF. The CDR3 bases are TGCGCCAGCAGCTTGGCACTCTCTGGGGCCAACGTCCTGACTTTC.

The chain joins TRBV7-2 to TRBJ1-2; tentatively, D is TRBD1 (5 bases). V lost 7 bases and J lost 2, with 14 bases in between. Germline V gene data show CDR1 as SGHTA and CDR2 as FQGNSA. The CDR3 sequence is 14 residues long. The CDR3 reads CASNPPTENYGYTF. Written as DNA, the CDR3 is TGTGCCAGCAACCCACCGACAGAGAACTATGGCTACACCTTC. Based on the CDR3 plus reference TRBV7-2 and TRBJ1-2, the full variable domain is GAGVSQSPSNKVTEKGKDVELRCDPISGHTALYWYRQSLGQGLEFLIYFQGNSAPDKSGLPSDRFSAERTGGSVSTLTIQRTQQEDSAVYLCASNPPTENYGYTFGSGTRLTVV.

CDR3 DNA sequence: TGTGCCAGCAGTCCCGGGAGTCCGACCCAGTACTTC. Translation gives CASSPGSPTQYF. The chain recombines TRBV6-5 with TRBJ2-5, with D tentatively TRBD2 (6 bases). This CDR3 contains 12 residues. Germline-derived CDR1 and CDR2 are MNHEY and SVGAGI. Trimming stripped 5 bases from V and 7 bases from J, with 11 bases between.

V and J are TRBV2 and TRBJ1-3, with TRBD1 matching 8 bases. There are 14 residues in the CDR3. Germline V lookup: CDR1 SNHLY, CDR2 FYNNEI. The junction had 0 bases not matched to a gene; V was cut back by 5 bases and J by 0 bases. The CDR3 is CASSTGGSGNTIYF. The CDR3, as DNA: TGTGCCAGCAGTACAGGGGGCTCTGGAAACACCATATATTTT.

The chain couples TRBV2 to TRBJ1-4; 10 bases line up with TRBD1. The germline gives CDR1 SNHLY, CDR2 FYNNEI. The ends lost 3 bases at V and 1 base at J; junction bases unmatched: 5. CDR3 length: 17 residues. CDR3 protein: CASSESGTGVTNEKLFF. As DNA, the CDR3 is TGTGCCAGCAGTGAGTCCGGGACAGGGGTAACTAATGAAAAACTGTTTTTT.

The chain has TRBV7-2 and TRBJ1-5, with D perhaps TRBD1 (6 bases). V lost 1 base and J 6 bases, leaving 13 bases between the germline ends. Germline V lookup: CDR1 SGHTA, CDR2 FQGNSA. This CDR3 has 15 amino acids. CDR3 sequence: CASSLEGGGVQPQHF. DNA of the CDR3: TGTGCCAGCAGCTTAGAAGGGGGAGGGGTTCAGCCCCAGCATTTT.

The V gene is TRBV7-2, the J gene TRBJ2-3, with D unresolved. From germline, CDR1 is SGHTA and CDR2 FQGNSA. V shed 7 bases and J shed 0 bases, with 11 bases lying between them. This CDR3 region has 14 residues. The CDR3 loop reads CASTDNPSTDTQYF. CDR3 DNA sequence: TGTGCCAGCACCGACAACCCCAGCACAGATACGCAGTATTTT.